This T cell receptor beta chain was documented in a study of Graves' ophthalmopathy and Graves' hyperthyroidism. Whole-study results and caveats: A model of 13 signatures distinguished ophthalmopathy from stable hyperthyroidism at around 90% sensitivity and roughly 82% specificity.

About this clonotype itself: Its antigen is undetermined.

Exclusion covered patients with other autoimmune diseases or uncontrolled infections (as well as pregnancy or lactation). The TCR beta CDR3 regions underwent amplification from RNA transcripts. A first-round RT-PCR used HTBI primers, followed by a second-round multiplex PCR. Each CDR3 protein is one row after TCRdb ran MiXCR on the multiplex PCR reads. The sample carries 350,000 to 450,000 distinct CDR3 sequences, roughly 21% recorded once. CDR3 length equals 15 residues. V gave up 5 bases and J gave up 7 bases; unmatched junction bases: 9. Germline lookup yields CDR1 MNHEY and CDR2 SMNVEV (reference sequence).

J is TRBJ2-7 and V is TRBV27, with 12 bases identical to TRBD2. The material sequenced was peripheral blood. The TCR was taken from a young woman with stable Graves' hyperthyroidism. In DNA, the CDR3 is TGTGCCAGCAGTCCGAGACTAGCGGGGGACGGGGAGCAGTACTTC. It yields the protein CASSPRLAGDGEQYF.